Reported below is one T cell receptor (beta chain). What it binds is not known. This sample is drawn from a study of beta chain features in type 1 diabetes. Germline V gene lookup returns CDR1 SQVTM and CDR2 ANQGSEA. Trimming took 0 bases from V and 7 from J; bases not matched to a gene: 6. The CDR3 contains 14 residues. Study-wide points: Naive, central memory and regulatory TCRB repertoires appeared more similar among patients than healthy donors. All four CD4+ subsets of Type 1 diabetes patients contained TCRB CDR3s that were moderately but significantly shorter.

cDNA synthesis used the whole RNA isolate, giving expressed TCRB sequences. The average output of naive, central memory and regulatory T cell samples was several million reads. TCRdb keeps only in-frame clones here, not all; method: immunoSEQ multiplex PCR. This repertoire shows a few hundred thousand clones, over 9% found once; its top ten account for roughly 0.54%. The rearrangement joins TRBV29-1 to TRBJ2-7; 10 bases fit TRBD1. Sequencing used central memory CD4+ T cells from blood. The source is a man under 40 with type 1 diabetes. The CDR3 is CSVEEGTGDSEQYF. CDR3 nucleotides: TGCAGCGTTGAAGAAGGGACAGGGGATTCAGAGCAGTACTTC.